This T cell receptor beta chain came from a study of graft-versus-host responses after intestinal transplantation. Study overall: Tacrolimus plus steroids were given to all recipients for approximately three years, preceded by anti-thymocyte globulin induction. Whole-study results and caveats: GvH clones detected in recipient marrow included some appearing first in ileum or blood. Where graft-donor T cell macrochimerism was present, patients had high graft-versus-host to host-versus-graft clonal ratios in allografts.

Graft specimens yielded both intraepithelial and lamina propria lymphocytes. The CDR3 extends over 15 amino acids. Losses at the gene ends were 5 bases for V and 3 bases for J; bases not matched to a gene: 6. Germline V CDR1 and CDR2: LNHDA, SQIVND (reference sequence). As regards this clone: What it binds is not known.

Some clones are missing from TCRdb's copy, which holds only in-frame ones; the method was immunoSEQ multiplex PCR. The data show 20,000 to 25,000 clones, around 77% seen once. This TCR was sampled from a human patient who received an intestinal transplant, so some T cells may come from the graft donor. The material sequenced was ileum tissue, taken 12 days after intestinal transplant. The V gene is TRBV19, the J gene TRBJ2-7; 11 bases align to TRBD2. CDR3 residues: CASSLAGTSGYEQYF. The CDR3 bases are TGTGCCAGTAGTCTCGCCGGGACTAGCGGCTACGAGCAGTACTTC.